The T cell receptor beta chain under discussion was sequenced for a study of blood T cell repertoires in COVID-19. Study summary: The cDNA or gDNA used as material had been derived from T cells, B-cell-depleted T cells, or PBMCs.

The protocol was immunoSEQ multiplex PCR, while the TCRdb copy is restricted to in-frame clones and leaves out a portion. The sample carries around 220,000 clones, 80% recorded once. CDR3 length equals 17 residues. V lost 1 base to trimming and J lost 8 bases; unmatched junction nucleotides: 11. The germline V gene has CDR1 LGHNA and CDR2 YSLEER. The V and J genes are TRBV4-3 and TRBJ1-4, with 9 bases aligning to TRBD1. The receptor's source is a woman between 35 and 50 years old with acute COVID-19. The sequenced sample was PBMCs or T cells enriched from blood (not recorded which). The CDR3 sequence is CASSQGTGTGRSEKLFF. The CDR3 nucleotides read TGCGCCAGCAGCCAAGGGACGGGGACAGGGCGAAGCGAAAAACTGTTTTTT.